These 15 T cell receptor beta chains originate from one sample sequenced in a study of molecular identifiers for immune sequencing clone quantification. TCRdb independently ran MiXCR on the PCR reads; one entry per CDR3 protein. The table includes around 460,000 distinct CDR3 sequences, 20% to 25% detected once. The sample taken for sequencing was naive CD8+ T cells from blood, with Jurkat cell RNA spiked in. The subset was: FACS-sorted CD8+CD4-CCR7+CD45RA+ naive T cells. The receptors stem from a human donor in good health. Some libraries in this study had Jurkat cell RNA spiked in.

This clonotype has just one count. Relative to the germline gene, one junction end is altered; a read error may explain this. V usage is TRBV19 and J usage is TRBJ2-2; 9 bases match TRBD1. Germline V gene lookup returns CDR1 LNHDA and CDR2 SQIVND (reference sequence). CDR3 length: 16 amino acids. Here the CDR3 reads CAGSIEGTGLSGELFF. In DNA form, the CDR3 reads TGTGCCGGTAGTATAGAAGGGACAGGGCTGTCAGGGGAGCTGTTTTTT.

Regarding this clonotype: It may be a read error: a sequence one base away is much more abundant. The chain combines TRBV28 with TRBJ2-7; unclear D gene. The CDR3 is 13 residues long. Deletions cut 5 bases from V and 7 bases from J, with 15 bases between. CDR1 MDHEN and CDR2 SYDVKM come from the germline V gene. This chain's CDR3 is CASSLTRYAEQYF. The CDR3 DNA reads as TGTGCCAGCAGTCTCACGCGATATGCGGAGCAGTACTTC.

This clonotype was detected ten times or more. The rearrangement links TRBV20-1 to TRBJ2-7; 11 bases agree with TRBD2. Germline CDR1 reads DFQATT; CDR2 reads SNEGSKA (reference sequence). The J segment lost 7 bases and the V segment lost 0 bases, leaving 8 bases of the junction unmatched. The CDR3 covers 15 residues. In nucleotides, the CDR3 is TGCAGTGCTAGAGATTTACTAGCGGGAGTCTGGGAGCAGTACTTC. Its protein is CSARDLLAGVWEQYF.

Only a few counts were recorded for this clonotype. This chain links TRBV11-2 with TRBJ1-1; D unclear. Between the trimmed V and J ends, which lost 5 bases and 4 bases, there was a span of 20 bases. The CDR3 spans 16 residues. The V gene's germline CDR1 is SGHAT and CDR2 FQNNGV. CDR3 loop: CASSAVLQGRATEAFF. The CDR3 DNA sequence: TGTGCCAGCAGCGCAGTCCTCCAAGGAAGGGCCACTGAAGCTTTCTTT. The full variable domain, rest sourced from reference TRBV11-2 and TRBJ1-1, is EAGVAQSPRYKIIEKRQSVAFWCNPISGHATLYWYQQILGQGPKLLIQFQNNGVVDDSQLPKDRFSAERLKGVDSTLKIQPAKLEDSAVYLCASSAVLQGRATEAFFGQGTRLTVV.

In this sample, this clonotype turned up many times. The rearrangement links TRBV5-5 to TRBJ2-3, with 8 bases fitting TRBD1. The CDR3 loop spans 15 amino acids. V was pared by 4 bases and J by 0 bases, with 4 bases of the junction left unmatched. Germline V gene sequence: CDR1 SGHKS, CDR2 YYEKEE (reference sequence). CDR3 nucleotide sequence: TGTGCCAGCAGCGCGGGACAGGTTAGCACAGATACGCAGTATTTT. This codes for CASSAGQVSTDTQYF.

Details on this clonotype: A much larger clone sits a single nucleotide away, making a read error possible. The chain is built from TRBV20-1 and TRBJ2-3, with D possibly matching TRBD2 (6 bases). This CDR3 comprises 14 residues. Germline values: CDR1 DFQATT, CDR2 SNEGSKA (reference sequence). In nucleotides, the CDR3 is TGCAGTGCTAGACTCTCCGGGAGTACAGCTACGCAGTATTTT. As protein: CSARLSGSTATQYF.

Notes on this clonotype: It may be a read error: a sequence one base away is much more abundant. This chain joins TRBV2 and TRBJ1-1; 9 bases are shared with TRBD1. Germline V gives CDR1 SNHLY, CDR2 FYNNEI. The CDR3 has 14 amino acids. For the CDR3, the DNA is TGTGCCGGCAGTGAGGACAGGGGTAGAACTGAAGCTTTCTTT. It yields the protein CAGSEDRGRTEAFF.

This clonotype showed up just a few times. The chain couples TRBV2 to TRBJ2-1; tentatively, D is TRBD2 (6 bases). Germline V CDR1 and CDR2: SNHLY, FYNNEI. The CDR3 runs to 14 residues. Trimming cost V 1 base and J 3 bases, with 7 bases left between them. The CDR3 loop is CASSEGGVYNEQFF. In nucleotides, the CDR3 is TGTGCCAGCAGTGAAGGCGGGGTCTACAATGAGCAGTTCTTC.

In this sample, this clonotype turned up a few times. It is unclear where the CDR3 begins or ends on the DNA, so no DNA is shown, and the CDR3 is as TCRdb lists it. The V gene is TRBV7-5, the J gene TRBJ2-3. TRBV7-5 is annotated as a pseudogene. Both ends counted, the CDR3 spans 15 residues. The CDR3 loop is CISVPEGSEADTQYF.

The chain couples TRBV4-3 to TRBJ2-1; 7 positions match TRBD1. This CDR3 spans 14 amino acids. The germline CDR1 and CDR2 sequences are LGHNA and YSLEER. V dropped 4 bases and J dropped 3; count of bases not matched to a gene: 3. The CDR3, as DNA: TGCGCCAGCAGCCCAGACAGGGTCTACAATGAGCAGTTCTTC. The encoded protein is CASSPDRVYNEQFF.

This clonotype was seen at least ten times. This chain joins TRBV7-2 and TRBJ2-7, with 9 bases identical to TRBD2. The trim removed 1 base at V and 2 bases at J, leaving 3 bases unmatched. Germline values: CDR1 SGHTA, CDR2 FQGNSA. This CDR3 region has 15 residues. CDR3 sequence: CASSLVASGTYEQYF. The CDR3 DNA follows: TGTGCCAGCAGCTTAGTGGCTAGCGGGACCTACGAGCAGTACTTC. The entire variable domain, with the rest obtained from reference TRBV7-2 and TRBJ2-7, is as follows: GAGVSQSPSNKVTEKGKDVELRCDPISGHTALYWYRQSLGQGLEFLIYFQGNSAPDKSGLPSDRFSAERTGGSVSTLTIQRTQQEDSAVYLCASSLVASGTYEQYFGPGTRLTVT.

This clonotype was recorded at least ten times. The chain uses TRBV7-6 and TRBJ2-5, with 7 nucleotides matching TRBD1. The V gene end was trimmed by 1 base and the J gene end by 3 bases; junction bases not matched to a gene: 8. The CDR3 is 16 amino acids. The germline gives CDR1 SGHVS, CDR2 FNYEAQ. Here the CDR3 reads CASSLETGRFEETQYF. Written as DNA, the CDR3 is TGTGCCAGCAGCTTAGAGACAGGGAGATTTGAAGAGACCCAGTACTTC.

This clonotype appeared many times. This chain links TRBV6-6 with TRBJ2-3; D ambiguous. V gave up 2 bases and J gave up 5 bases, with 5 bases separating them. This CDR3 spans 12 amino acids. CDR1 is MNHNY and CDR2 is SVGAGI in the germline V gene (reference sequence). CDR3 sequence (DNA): TGTGCCAGCAGTTACCAAGGAGATACGCAGTATTTT. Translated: CASSYQGDTQYF.

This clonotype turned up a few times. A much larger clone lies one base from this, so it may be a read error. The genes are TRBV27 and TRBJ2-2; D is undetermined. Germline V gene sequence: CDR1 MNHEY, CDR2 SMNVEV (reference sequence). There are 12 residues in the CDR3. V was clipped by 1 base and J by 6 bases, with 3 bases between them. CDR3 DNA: TGTGCCAGCAGTTTATGGGCCGGGGAGCTGTTTTTT. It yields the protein CASSLWAGELFF.

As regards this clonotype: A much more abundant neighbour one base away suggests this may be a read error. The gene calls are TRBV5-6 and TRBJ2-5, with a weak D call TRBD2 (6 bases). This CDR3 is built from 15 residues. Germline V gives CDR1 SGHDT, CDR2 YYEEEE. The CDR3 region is CAGSAPGGLQETQYF. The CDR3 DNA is TGTGCCGGCAGCGCCCCCGGGGGTCTACAAGAGACCCAGTACTTC. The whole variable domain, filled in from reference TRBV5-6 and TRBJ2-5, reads DAGVTQSPTHLIKTRGQQVTLRCSPKSGHDTVSWYQQALGQGPQFIFQYYEEEERQRGNFPDRFSGHQFPNYSSELNVNALLLGDSALYLCAGSAPGGLQETQYFGPGTRLLVL.